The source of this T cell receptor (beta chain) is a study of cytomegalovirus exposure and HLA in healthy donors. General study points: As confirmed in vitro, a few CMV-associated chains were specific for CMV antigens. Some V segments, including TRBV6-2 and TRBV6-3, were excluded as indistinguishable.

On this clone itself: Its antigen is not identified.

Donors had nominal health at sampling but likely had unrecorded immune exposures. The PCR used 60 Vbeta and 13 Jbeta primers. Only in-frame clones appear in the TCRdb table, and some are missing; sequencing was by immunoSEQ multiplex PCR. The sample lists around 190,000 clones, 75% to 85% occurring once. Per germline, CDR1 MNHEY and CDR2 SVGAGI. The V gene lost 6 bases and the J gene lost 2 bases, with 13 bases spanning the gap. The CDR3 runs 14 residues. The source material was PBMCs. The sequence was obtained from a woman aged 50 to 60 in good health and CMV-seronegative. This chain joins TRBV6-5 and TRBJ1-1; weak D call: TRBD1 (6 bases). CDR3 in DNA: TGTGCCAGCAGACAGGACAGCTTAAACACTGAAGCTTTCTTT. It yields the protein CASRQDSLNTEAFF.